This T cell receptor (beta chain) was retrieved from a study of T cells after yellow fever vaccination. The study's findings and limits: Any FACS-sorted repertoire could hold abundant clonotypes that contaminate it from the bulk population. Most clones from primary vaccination were detected again post-booster (approximately 96% CD4, around 90% CD8).

Trimming left V 2 bases short and J 10 bases short, with 18 bases between. CDR1 and CDR2 (germline): SGHTA, FQGNSA. This CDR3 contains 16 residues. This clonotype was seen more than once but under ten times. The target antigen is unknown. Generation of TCR cDNA used 5'RACE template switching (which added a universal primer site and UMIs). A single record per CDR3 protein comes from TCRdb applying MiXCR to the 5' RACE reads. The sample lists about 550,000 distinct CDR3 sequences; 15% to 20% were seen once. This receptor was identified in a man younger than 40 who received the YFV17D yellow fever vaccine. The starting material was PBMCs, obtained 15 days after the yellow fever booster vaccination. The rearrangement links TRBV7-2 to TRBJ1-6; D is ambiguous. The CDR3, as DNA: TGTGCCAGCAGCTTAAATGGCCGCCTCGTGGGATCACCCCTCCACTTT. Protein sequence: CASSLNGRLVGSPLHF.